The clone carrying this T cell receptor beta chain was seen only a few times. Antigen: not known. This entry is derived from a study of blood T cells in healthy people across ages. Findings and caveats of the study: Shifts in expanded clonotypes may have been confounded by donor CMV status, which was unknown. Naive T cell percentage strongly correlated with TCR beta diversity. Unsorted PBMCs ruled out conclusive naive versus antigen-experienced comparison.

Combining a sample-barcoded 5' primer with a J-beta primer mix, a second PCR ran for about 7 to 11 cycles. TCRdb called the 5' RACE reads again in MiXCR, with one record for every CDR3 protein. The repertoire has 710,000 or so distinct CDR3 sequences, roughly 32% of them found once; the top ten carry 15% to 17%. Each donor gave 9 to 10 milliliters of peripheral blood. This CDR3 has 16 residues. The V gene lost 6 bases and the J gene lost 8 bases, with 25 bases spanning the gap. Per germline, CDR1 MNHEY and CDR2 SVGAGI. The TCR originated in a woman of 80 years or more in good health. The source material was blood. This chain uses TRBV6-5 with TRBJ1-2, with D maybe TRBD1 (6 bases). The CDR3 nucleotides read TGTGCCAGCAGACCTATCGACAGGCCACGGCATATGGGCTACACCTTC. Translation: CASRPIDRPRHMGYTF.